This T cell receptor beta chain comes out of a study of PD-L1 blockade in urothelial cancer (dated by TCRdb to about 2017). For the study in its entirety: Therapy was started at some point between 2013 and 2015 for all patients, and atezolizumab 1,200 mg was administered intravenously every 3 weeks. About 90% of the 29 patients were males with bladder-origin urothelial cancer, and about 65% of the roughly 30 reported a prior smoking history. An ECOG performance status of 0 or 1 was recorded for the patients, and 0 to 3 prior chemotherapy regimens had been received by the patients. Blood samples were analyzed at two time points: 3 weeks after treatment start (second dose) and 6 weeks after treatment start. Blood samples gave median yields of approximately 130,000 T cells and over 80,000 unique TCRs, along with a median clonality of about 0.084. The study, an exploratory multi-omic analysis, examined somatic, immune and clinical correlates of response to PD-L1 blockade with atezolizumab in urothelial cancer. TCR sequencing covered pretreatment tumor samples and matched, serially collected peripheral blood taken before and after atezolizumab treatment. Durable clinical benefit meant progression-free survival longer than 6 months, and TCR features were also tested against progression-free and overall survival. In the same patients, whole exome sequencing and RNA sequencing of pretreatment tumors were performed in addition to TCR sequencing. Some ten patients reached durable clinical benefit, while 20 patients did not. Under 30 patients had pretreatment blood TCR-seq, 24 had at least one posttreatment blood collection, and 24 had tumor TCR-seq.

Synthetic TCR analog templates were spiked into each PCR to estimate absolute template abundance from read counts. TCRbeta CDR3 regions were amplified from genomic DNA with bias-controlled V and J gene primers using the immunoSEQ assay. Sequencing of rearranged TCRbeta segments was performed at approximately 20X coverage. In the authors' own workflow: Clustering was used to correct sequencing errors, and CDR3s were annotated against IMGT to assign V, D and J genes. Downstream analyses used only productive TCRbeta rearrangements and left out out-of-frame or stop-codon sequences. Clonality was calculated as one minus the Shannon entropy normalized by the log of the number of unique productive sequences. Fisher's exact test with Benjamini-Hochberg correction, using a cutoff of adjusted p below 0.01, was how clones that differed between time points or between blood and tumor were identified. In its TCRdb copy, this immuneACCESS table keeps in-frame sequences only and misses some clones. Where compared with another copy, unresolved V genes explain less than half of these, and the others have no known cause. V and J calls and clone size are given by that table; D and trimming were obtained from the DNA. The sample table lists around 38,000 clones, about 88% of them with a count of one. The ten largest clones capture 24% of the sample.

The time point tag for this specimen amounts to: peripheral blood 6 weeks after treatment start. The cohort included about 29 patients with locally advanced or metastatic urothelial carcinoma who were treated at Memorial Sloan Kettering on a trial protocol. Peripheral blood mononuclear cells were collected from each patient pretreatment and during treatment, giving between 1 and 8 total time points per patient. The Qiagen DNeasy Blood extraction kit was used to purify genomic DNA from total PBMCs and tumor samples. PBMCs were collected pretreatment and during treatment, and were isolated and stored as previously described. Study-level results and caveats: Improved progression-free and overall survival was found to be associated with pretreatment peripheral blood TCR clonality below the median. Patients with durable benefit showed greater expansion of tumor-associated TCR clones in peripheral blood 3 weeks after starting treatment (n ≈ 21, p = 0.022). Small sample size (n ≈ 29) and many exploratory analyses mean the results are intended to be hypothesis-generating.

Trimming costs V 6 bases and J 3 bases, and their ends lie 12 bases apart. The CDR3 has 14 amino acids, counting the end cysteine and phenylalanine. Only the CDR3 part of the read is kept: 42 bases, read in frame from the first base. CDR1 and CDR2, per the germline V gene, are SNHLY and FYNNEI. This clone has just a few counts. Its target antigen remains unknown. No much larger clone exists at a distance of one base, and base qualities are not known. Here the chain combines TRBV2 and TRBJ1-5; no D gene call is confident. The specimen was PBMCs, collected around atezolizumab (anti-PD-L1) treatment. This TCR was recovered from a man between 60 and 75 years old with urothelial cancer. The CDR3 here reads CASRPDGINQPQHF. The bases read TGTGCCAGCAGGCCAGACGGGATCAATCAGCCCCAGCATTTT.